This T cell receptor (beta chain) was captured by sequencing in a study of blood T cell repertoires in COVID-19. At the level of the study: Samples of COVID-19 (acute and convalescent) were obtained from the United States, Italy and Spain. In each case, the material was cDNA or gDNA derived from T cells, B-cell-depleted T cells, or PBMCs.

Per the original methods: Quantification of nucleated cells was approximated via reference gene primer amplification. Using immunoSEQ multiplex PCR, the repertoire was profiled, and TCRdb retains in-frame clones only, with some absent. V and J calls and clone size are given by that table; D and trimming were obtained from the DNA. The sample lists 95,000 to 150,000 clones, around nine tenths occurring once. This CDR3 spans 15 amino acids. CDR1 and CDR2 (germline): KGHDR, SFDVKD. This clone appeared once. One end of the junction varies from germline; a read error may be responsible. The receptor was derived from a woman aged 50 to 60 with active or convalescent COVID-19. This chain uses TRBV24-1 with TRBJ1-4, with 8 bases aligning to TRBD1. The sequencing sample was made of peripheral blood. This CDR3 is CATSNLTGANEKLFF. CDR3 coding DNA: TGTGCCACCAGTAATTTGACAGGGGCAAATGAAAAACTGTTTTTT.